This T cell receptor (beta chain) appears in the sequencing data of a study of metastatic and nonmetastatic thyroid tumors. MiXCR was used by TCRdb to re-call the PCR reads. The table lists tens of thousands of clones, around 25% of them singletons. With respect to this clone: A much larger clone differs from this one at a single base, so this may be a read error.

No treatment had been given to any patient before thyroid surgery. With 5 bases removed from V and 5 bases from J, the gap between germline ends came to 13 bases. The CDR3 length is 13 residues. The germline V gene has CDR1 KGHSH and CDR2 LQKENI. The sequence derives from a female donor with papillary thyroid cancer or a benign thyroid nodule (not recorded which). Some clones in this sample may be carry-over from other donors' samples. The sequencing input was blood. The chain carries TRBV18 and TRBJ2-7; unclear D gene. Here the CDR3 reads CASSRAVGHEQYF. CDR3 sequence (DNA): TGTGCCAGCTCAAGGGCCGTTGGCCACGAGCAGTACTTC.